Here is one T cell receptor (beta chain) with its context. This clonotype was observed many times. The clone's antigen remains unknown. One base away there is no much larger clone; base qualities are not given. Interpreted using the paper, the time point label stands for: newly diagnosed GD, antithyroid drugs for less than 3 months. For both TCR sequencing and RNA sequencing, RNA was extracted from PBMCs in TRIzol. The diagnosis of Graves' disease was made according to American Thyroid Association guidelines. Patients for the study were recruited at an endocrinology department in Xi'an, China. From each patient, approximately 9 milliliters of peripheral blood was collected into an EDTA anticoagulant tube. Ficoll Paque Plus density gradient separation was used to isolate PBMCs, and no additional T cell sorting was done. An Agilent 2100 Bioanalyzer and agarose gel were used to assess RNA quality, and a NanoDrop 2000 was used to measure RNA concentration.

Receptor amplification or capture employed multiplex PCR. This sample was sequenced with an Illumina HiSeq 4000. CDR3 regions were amplified by Arm-PCR with iRepertoire HTBI primers to construct TCR beta libraries. Before sequencing, the PCR products went through gel purification. For the original study's pipeline: Gene usage analysis of CDR3 amino acid clonotypes used the 55 to 80 TRBV and some 15 TRBJ segments found across samples. COPE and FqMerger were used to merge the filtered high-quality paired reads into contigs. BLAST was used to align contigs to IMGT TRBV, TRBD and TRBJ reference genes, with CDR3 defined following IMGT. Any clonotype with a frequency above 0.1% was classified as a highly expanded clone. Repertoire diversity was measured by Shannon entropy, and V-J evenness by the Gini coefficient. Clonotypes shared by more than one individual were considered public. TCRdb cleaned the public reads at Q25 with fastp, built clones with MiXCR and kept in-frame beta chains. Under each unique CDR3 protein, matching rows form one entry showing the most common genes and DNA. The V and J calls shown here were made by TCRdb, not taken from the authors' results. This sample has 200,000 to 300,000 distinct CDR3 sequences in its table, and around 20% of those were observed once. Of the sample, 14% is held by the ten largest clones.

This specimen comes from a study of regulatory T cells in long-lasting Graves disease (dated by TCRdb to about 2021). Background on the whole study: In the newly diagnosed Graves' disease group, patients had been taking antithyroid drugs for less than 3 months. Patients with persistent Graves' disease were compared with patients with newly diagnosed Graves' disease using TCR sequencing and RNA sequencing of peripheral blood. The study was conducted in China and was registered as a clinical trial. A total of roughly 33 samples were covered by TCR sequencing, comprising roughly 13 persistent and roughly 20 newly diagnosed Graves' disease patients.

General conclusions and limits of the study: Sequencing and analysis were limited to the TCR beta chain. The small sample size was acknowledged by the authors as a limitation that may reduce accuracy. The study examined only peripheral blood because the primary lesion, thyroid tissue, could not be accessed. Lower TCR Shannon entropy and fewer highly expanded clones were observed in persistent Graves' disease patients than in newly diagnosed patients, which suggested clonal expansion. TRBV28, TRBJ1-2 and TRBJ2-5 were preferentially used in persistent disease, while TRBV20-1 and TRBJ2-1 were favored in newly diagnosed disease. More public clonotypes were shared among persistent patients (more than 2,500) than among newly diagnosed patients (roughly 1,000).

The CDR3 sequence holds 15 residues, the cysteine and phenylalanine included. The sequence is cut down to CDR3 DNA, 45 bases in frame from base 1. V gives up 1 base and J gives up 1 base, and the segment between their germline ends measures 13 bases. Via the germline V gene (reference sequence), CDR1 is DFQATT and CDR2 SNEGSKA. The sequence derives from a female donor with Graves disease. The sequences come from peripheral blood mononuclear cells (PBMCs), collected at new diagnosis, from a patient treated with antithyroid drugs. The sequence is built from TRBV20-1 and TRBJ1-2; the D segment could be TRBD1, given 6 matching bases. The sequenced DNA is TGCAGTGCTAGAGGCCCCCAGGGGCATAACTATGGCTACACCTTC. This is translated as CSARGPQGHNYGYTF.